Below, one TCR beta chain is given with its context. This sample was included in a study of brain T cells in children with intractable seizures. The CDR3 has 16 residues. CDR1 SGHVS and CDR2 FNYEAQ come from the germline V gene. Trimming cost V 1 base and J 3 bases; bases outside gene matches: 5. Here immunoSEQ multiplex PCR was the method, and the copy in TCRdb shows in-frame clones only, minus some. The table has fewer than 50,000 clones, 80% to 95% seen once. This sequence joins TRBV7-6 and TRBJ2-1, with 8 positions matching TRBD2. The sample was peripheral blood, taken at surgery. The TCR comes from a girl aged 2-10 years with tuberous sclerosis and intractable seizures. The CDR3 DNA follows: TGTGCCAGCAGCTTAGAGGCGGGGGGCCACTACAATGAGCAGTTCTTC. Translation gives CASSLEAGGHYNEQFF.